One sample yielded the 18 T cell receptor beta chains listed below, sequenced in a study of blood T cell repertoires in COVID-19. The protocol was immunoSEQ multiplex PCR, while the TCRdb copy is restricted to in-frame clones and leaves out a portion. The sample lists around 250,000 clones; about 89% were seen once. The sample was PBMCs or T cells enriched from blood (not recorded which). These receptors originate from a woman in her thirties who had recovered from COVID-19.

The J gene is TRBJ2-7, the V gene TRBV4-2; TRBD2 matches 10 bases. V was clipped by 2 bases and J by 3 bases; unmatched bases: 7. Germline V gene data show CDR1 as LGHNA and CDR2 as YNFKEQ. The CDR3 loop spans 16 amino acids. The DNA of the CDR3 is TGTGCCAGCAGCCAAAGTCTATCTAGCGGGAGCTACGAGCAGTACTTC. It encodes CASSQSLSSGSYEQYF.

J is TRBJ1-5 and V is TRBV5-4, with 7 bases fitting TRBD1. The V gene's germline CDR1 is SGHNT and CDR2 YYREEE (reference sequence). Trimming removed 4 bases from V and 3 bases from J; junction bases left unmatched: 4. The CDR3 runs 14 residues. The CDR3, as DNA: TGTGCCAGCAGCCGACAGGGAATCAATCAGCCCCAGCATTTT. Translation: CASSRQGINQPQHF.

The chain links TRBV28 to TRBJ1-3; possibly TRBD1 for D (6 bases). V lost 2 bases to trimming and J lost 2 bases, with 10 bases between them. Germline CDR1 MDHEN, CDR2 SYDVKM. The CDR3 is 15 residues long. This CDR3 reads CASSLQGIAGNTIYF. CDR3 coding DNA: TGTGCCAGCAGTTTACAGGGGATAGCTGGAAACACCATATATTTT.

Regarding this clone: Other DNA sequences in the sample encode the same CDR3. The CDR3 DNA follows: TGTGCCAGCAGCCAAGTACGATCCAGTGGAAACACCATATATTTT. Amino acids: CASSQVRSSGNTIYF. This chain uses TRBV14 with TRBJ1-3; D is unclear. Germline assignment: CDR1 SGHDN and CDR2 FVKESK. This CDR3 comprises 15 residues. V lost 1 base to trimming and J lost 3 bases, with 10 bases between them.

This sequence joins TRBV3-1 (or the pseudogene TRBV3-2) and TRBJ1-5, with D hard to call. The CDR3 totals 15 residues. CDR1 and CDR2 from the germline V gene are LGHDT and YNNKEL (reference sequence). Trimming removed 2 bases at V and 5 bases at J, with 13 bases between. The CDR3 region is CASSQMMGGHQPQHF. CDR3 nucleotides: TGTGCCAGCAGCCAAATGATGGGTGGGCATCAGCCCCAGCATTTT.

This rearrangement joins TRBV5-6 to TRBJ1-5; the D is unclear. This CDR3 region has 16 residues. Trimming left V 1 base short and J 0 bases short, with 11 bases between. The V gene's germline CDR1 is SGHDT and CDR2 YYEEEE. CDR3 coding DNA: TGTGCCAGCAGCTTGTTTGGGGAGAATAGCAATCAGCCCCAGCATTTT. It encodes CASSLFGENSNQPQHF.

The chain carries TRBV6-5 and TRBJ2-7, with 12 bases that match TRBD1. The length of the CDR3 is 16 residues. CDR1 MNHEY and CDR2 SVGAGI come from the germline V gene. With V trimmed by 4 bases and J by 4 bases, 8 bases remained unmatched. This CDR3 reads CASSSPGQGALYEQYF. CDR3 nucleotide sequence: TGTGCCAGCAGTTCCCCGGGACAGGGGGCTTTGTACGAGCAGTACTTC.

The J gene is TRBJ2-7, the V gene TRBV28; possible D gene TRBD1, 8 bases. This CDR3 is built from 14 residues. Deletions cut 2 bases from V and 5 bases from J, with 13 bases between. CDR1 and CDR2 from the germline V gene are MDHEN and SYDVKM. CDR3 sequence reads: CASSLIQGGNEQYF. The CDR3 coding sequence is TGTGCCAGCAGTTTAATACAGGGGGGGAACGAGCAGTACTTC.

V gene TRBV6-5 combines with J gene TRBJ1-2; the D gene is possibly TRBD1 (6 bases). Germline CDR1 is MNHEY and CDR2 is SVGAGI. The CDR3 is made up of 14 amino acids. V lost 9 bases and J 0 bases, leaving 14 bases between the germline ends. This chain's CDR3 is CASRKTGSNYGYTF. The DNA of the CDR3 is TGTGCCAGTCGGAAGACAGGATCTAACTATGGCTACACCTTC.

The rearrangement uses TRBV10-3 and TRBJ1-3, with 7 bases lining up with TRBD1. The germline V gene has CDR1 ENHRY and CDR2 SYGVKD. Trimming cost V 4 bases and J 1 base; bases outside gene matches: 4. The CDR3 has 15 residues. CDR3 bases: TGTGCCATCAGTGCGACAGGGAATTCTGGAAACACCATATATTTT. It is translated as CAISATGNSGNTIYF.

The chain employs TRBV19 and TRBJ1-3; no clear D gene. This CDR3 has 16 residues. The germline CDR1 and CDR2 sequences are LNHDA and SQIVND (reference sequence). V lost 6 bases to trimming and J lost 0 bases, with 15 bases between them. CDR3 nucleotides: TGTGCCAGTAGCTCAGTGCAGATCTTCTCTGGAAACACCATATATTTT. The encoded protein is CASSSVQIFSGNTIYF. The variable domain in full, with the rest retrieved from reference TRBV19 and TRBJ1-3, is DGGITQSPKYLFRKEGQNVTLSCEQNLNHDAMYWYRQDPGQGLRLIYYSQIVNDFQKGDIAEGYSVSREKKESFPLTVTSAQKNPTAFYLCASSSVQIFSGNTIYFGEGSWLTVV.

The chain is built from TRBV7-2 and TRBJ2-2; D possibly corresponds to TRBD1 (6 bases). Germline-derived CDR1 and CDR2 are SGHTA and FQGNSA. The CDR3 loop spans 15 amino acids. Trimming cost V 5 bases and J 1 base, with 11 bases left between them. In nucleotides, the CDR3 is TGTGCCAGCAGCGCGACGGGACAGAACACCGGGGAGCTGTTTTTT. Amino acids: CASSATGQNTGELFF.

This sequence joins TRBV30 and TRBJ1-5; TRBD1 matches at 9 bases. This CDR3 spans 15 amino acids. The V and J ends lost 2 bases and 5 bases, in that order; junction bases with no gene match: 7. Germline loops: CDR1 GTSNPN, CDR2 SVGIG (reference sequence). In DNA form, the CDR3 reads TGTGCCTGGAGTTTGGACAGGGGAGGGGATCAGCCCCAGCATTTT. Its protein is CAWSLDRGGDQPQHF.

CDR3 amino acids: CASSPGEGNLGTIYF. The CDR3 DNA reads TGTGCCAGCAGCCCCGGGGAGGGGAACCTAGGGACCATATATTTT. The chain joins TRBV4-2 to TRBJ1-3; a weak D match, TRBD1 (5 bases). Germline-derived CDR1 and CDR2 are LGHNA and YNFKEQ. Trimming pared 4 bases from V and 10 bases from J, leaving 20 bases between. There are 15 residues in the CDR3.

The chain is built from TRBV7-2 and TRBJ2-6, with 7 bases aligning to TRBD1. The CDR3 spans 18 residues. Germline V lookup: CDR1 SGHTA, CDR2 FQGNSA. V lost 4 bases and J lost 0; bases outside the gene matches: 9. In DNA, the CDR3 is TGTGCCAGCAGCTCAGTGGACAGGATCCCCTCTGGGGCCAACGTCCTGACTTTC. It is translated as CASSSVDRIPSGANVLTF. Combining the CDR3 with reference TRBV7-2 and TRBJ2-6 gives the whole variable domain GAGVSQSPSNKVTEKGKDVELRCDPISGHTALYWYRQSLGQGLEFLIYFQGNSAPDKSGLPSDRFSAERTGGSVSTLTIQRTQQEDSAVYLCASSSVDRIPSGANVLTFGAGSRLTVL.

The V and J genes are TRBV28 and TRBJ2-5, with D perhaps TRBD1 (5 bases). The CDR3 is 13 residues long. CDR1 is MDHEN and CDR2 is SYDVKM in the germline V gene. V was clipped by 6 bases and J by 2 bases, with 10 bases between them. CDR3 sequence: CASRYRLQETQYF. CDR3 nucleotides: TGTGCCAGCAGATACAGGTTACAAGAGACCCAGTACTTC.

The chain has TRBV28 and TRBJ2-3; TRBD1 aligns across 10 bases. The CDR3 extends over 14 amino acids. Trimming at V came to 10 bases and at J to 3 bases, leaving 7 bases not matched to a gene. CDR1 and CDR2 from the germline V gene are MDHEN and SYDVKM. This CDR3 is CAIRRDRGTDTQYF. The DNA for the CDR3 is TGTGCCATCCGCCGGGACAGGGGAACAGATACGCAGTATTTT.

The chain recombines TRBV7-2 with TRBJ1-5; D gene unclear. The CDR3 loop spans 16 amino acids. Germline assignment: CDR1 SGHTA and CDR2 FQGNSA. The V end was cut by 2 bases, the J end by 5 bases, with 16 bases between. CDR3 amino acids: CASSLSGAGGYQPQHF. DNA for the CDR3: TGTGCCAGCAGCTTATCCGGCGCCGGAGGATATCAGCCCCAGCATTTT.